The 16 T cell receptor beta chains reported below all come from one sample, sequenced in a study of T cell responses to AZD1222 COVID-19 vaccine. Profiling relied on immunoSEQ multiplex PCR, and the TCRdb table lists in-frame clones only, not all of them. The table lists approximately 120,000 clones, about 90% of them singletons. Sequencing used peripheral blood, obtained on day 0 of MenACWY control vaccination. The source of these receptors is an adult in good health.

The V call is TRBV28, the J call TRBJ2-3; TRBD1 matches 7 bases. J gave up 5 bases and V 8 bases, and 13 bases lay outside the gene matches. The germline V gene encodes CDR1 MDHEN and CDR2 SYDVKM. The CDR3 totals 15 residues. The CDR3 DNA sequence: TGTGCCAGCGGAATAAGGACAGGTTCGGGAGATACGCAGTATTTT. It codes for CASGIRTGSGDTQYF.

This chain joins TRBV7-2 and TRBJ2-3, with TRBD1 as a possible D gene (7 bases). This CDR3 is built from 15 residues. Germline V gene lookup returns CDR1 SGHTA and CDR2 FQGNSA. V was shortened by 5 bases and J by 0 bases, with 12 bases between the two germline ends. CDR3 protein: CASSQGGTSTDTQYF. CDR3 coding DNA: TGTGCCAGCAGCCAGGGGGGCACTAGCACAGATACGCAGTATTTT.

This chain joins TRBV28 and TRBJ2-7; D is possibly TRBD1 (6 bases). The V end was cut by 4 bases, the J end by 3 bases, with 10 bases between. CDR3 length: 13 amino acids. The germline V gene encodes CDR1 MDHEN and CDR2 SYDVKM. The CDR3, as DNA: TGTGCCAGCAGTTCCGGGACAAGCTACGAGCAGTACGTC. It is translated as CASSSGTSYEQYV.

CDR3 sequence reads: CATSLAGVWETQYF. CDR3 DNA sequence: TGTGCCACCAGCTTAGCGGGAGTCTGGGAGACCCAGTACTTC. V usage is TRBV24-1 and J usage is TRBJ2-5, with 9 bases matching TRBD2. Looked up from germline, CDR1 is KGHDR and CDR2 is SFDVKD. V was clipped by 7 bases and J by 5 bases; unmatched bases: 7. The CDR3 contains 14 residues.

The chain combines TRBV28 with TRBJ2-7, with TRBD1 identical over 10 bases. V lost 2 bases to trimming and J lost 3 bases; unmatched junction nucleotides: 7. Germline V CDR1 and CDR2: MDHEN, SYDVKM. The CDR3 is 16 amino acids. The CDR3 region is CASSLPGTGVIYEQYF. DNA for the CDR3: TGTGCCAGCAGTTTACCTGGGACAGGGGTGATCTACGAGCAGTACTTC. Full variable domain (remainder filled in from reference TRBV28 and TRBJ2-7): DVKVTQSSRYLVKRTGEKVFLECVQDMDHENMFWYRQDPGLGLRLIYFSYDVKMKEKGDIPEGYSVSREKKERFSLILESASTNQTSMYLCASSLPGTGVIYEQYFGPGTRLTVT.

The rearrangement uses TRBV11-3 and TRBJ2-2, with D maybe TRBD2 (6 bases). Germline values: CDR1 SGHNT, CDR2 YENEEA. Trimming took 5 bases from V and 3 from J, leaving 16 bases between them. This CDR3 is built from 16 residues. In DNA form, the CDR3 reads TGTGCCAGCAGCCCCCGGTTTAGCGGATACACCGGGGAGCTGTTTTTT. This sequence encodes CASSPRFSGYTGELFF.

This chain uses TRBV2 with TRBJ2-7; 7 bases line up with TRBD2. Trimming at V came to 3 bases and at J to 0 bases, leaving 2 bases not matched to a gene. Germline loops: CDR1 SNHLY, CDR2 FYNNEI. This CDR3 spans 14 amino acids. CDR3: CASSEGGSSYEQYF. The CDR3 DNA follows: TGTGCCAGCAGTGAGGGCGGGAGCTCCTACGAGCAGTACTTC. Supplemented by reference TRBV2 and TRBJ2-7, the full variable domain reads EPEVTQTPSHQVTQMGQEVILRCVPISNHLYFYWYRQILGQKVEFLVSFYNNEISEKSEIFDDQFSVERPDGSNFTLKIRSTKLEDSAMYFCASSEGGSSYEQYFGPGTRLTVT.

The chain couples TRBV11-3 to TRBJ2-1; 7 nucleotides align to TRBD2. Losses at the gene ends were 2 bases for V and 7 bases for J; bases not matched to a gene: 8. Germline V gives CDR1 SGHNT, CDR2 YENEEA. The CDR3 contains 15 residues. CDR3 sequence (DNA): TGTGCCAGCAGCTTAAGGGAGGGAAGTACGAATGAGCAGTTCTTC. This gives the protein CASSLREGSTNEQFF.

The V call is TRBV6-5, the J call TRBJ1-6; D is uncertain. CDR1 and CDR2 from the germline V gene are MNHEY and SVGAGI. This CDR3 has 11 amino acids. The germline V and J ends were trimmed by 6 bases and 7 bases, with 4 bases remaining between them. The CDR3 region is CASRQNSPLHF. The CDR3 DNA follows: TGTGCCAGCAGACAGAATTCACCCCTCCACTTT.

The rearrangement joins TRBV7-8 to TRBJ2-3; 8 nucleotides line up with TRBD2. V dropped 8 bases and J dropped 2; count of bases not matched to a gene: 9. CDR3 length: 15 amino acids. CDR1 and CDR2 from the germline V gene are SGHVS and FQNEAQ. CDR3 nucleotide sequence: TGTGCCAGCCTCGCTCAGCGGGGGACCACAGATACGCAGTATTTT. Translating it yields CASLAQRGTTDTQYF.

The chain is built from TRBV6-4 and TRBJ2-2, with D maybe TRBD2 (5 bases). This CDR3 comprises 15 residues. Germline-derived CDR1 and CDR2 are MRHNA and SNTAGT. V was shortened by 2 bases and J by 0 bases, with 7 bases between the two germline ends. The DNA for the CDR3 is TGTGCCAGCAGTGACACGGGAACGAACACCGGGGAGCTGTTTTTT. This codes for CASSDTGTNTGELFF.

CDR3: CASSPGTGGHEKLFF. In nucleotides, the CDR3 is TGTGCCAGCAGCCCGGGGACAGGGGGCCATGAAAAACTGTTTTTT. The V and J genes are TRBV7-9 and TRBJ1-4; 12 nucleotides align to TRBD1. The V segment lost 5 bases and the J segment 6 bases; nucleotides outside the gene matches: 4. There are 15 residues in the CDR3. Per germline, CDR1 SEHNR and CDR2 FQNEAQ (reference sequence).

CDR3 residues: CASSQLEQETQYF. CDR3 DNA sequence: TGTGCCAGCAGCCAATTAGAACAAGAGACCCAGTACTTC. The chain joins TRBV5-4 to TRBJ2-5; D is unclear. The CDR3 sequence is 13 residues long. Germline loops: CDR1 SGHNT, CDR2 YYREEE (reference sequence). V lost 4 bases and J lost 2, with 9 bases in between.

The V and J genes are TRBV28 and TRBJ2-1, with 16 bases aligning to TRBD2. The V gene's germline CDR1 is MDHEN and CDR2 SYDVKM. J lost 4 bases, V lost 5 bases, and 8 bases had no gene match. CDR3 length equals 18 residues. CDR3 DNA sequence: TGTGCCAGCAGTCCCGGGACTAGCGGGAGGGCTCGTTACAATGAGCAGTTCTTC. It translates to CASSPGTSGRARYNEQFF.

The genes are TRBV18 and TRBJ2-3; maybe TRBD1 (5 bases). Germline V gene lookup returns CDR1 KGHSH and CDR2 LQKENI. The V end lost 0 bases, the J end lost 5 bases, and 12 bases lay between the germline ends. This CDR3 is built from 15 residues. The CDR3 protein is CASSPPLQGRDTQYF. Here the CDR3 DNA reads TGTGCCAGCTCACCACCGTTGCAGGGAAGAGATACGCAGTATTTT.

This rearrangement joins TRBV5-5 to TRBJ2-7; TRBD1 matches 8 bases. Germline CDR1 reads SGHKS; CDR2 reads YYEKEE (reference sequence). CDR3 size: 15 residues. J lost 2 bases, V lost 3 bases, and 7 bases had no gene match. CDR3 residues: CASSSDGTGTYEQYF. Written as DNA, the CDR3 is TGTGCCAGCAGCTCGGACGGGACAGGCACCTACGAGCAGTACTTC.